This TCR beta chain was sequenced for a study of regulatory dendritic cells for organ transplantation (dated by TCRdb to 2017 to 2019). Broadly, across the study: Sorted naive and memory CD4+ and CD8+ T cells had their TCRbeta repertoires sequenced both before and after allostimulation with either regulatory or mature dendritic cells. Here is what the overall study found, with its caveats: The authors pointed out considerable heterogeneity between individuals in the alloreactive memory CD8+ T cell pool, and only two subjects were sequenced. Among the resting subsets, the most alloreactive TCR clonotypes were found in memory CD8+ T cells. Repertoires were highly diverse in naive CD4+ and CD8+ T cells, less diverse in memory cells, and most oligoclonal in memory CD8+ cells. Expansion of memory CD8+ clones was induced by allostimulation in both subjects, but more limited expansion appeared to be induced by regulatory dendritic cells than by mature dendritic cells.

From the cysteine through the phenylalanine, the CDR3 covers 14 amino acids. Solely the CDR3 DNA is kept, with 42 bases framed from the first base. V and J are trimmed by 7 bases and 5 bases, and the gene matches miss 8 bases of the junction. CDR1 and CDR2, looked up from the germline V gene, are SQVTM and ANQGSEA. This clone appeared once. What antigen it recognizes has not been identified. One base away there is no much larger clone; base qualities are not given. Naive T cells were sorted as CD45RA+ and memory T cells as CD45RO+ CD4+ or CD8+ cells by FACS. T cells for TCR sequencing came from a couple of healthy control subjects. For the mixed lymphocyte reactions, sorted T cell subsets left unstimulated acted as baseline controls. Genomic DNA was extracted with the Qiagen DNeasy Blood & Tissue Kit. The TCRbeta CDR3 regions were amplified in a multiplexed two-step PCR with Vbeta-specific forward primers and Jbeta-specific reverse primers. Through the immunoSEQ service, TCRbeta libraries were sequenced on an Illumina instrument. The authors' analysis ran thus. V, D and J genes were assigned using IMGT annotation, and counts were corrected for multiplex PCR bias using synthetic CDR3 analogues. Repertoire clonality was computed in the immunoSEQ Analyzer as one minus normalized Shannon entropy. Clonal expansion was defined using Fisher's exact test with Benjamini-Hochberg false discovery rate control and a two-tailed threshold of P<0.01. TCRdb's version of the immuneACCESS table is confined to in-frame rearrangements and falls short of the full clone set. An unresolved V gene accounts for under half of the shortfall where checked; the remainder is of unknown origin. The V and J calls and clone size come from that table; D and trimming were worked out from the DNA. This sample holds approximately 35,000 clones; about 88% were observed only once. The ten largest make up under 0.075% of the sample.

The sequence is built from TRBV29-1 and TRBJ2-7; TRBD2 lines up with 13 middle nucleotides. The sequenced sample was naive CD4+ T cells from blood. In the paper's terms, the cell subset or site label means: CD45RA+ naive T cells. The receptor was derived from a human donor in good health. The DNA sequence is given as TGCAGCGGATGGACTAGCGGGAGTACCCACGAGCAGTACTTC. Translation gives CSGWTSGSTHEQYF.